The clone carrying this T cell receptor (beta chain) turned up a few times. The data were taken from a study of blood T cell repertoires in COVID-19. Study at large: Acute and convalescent COVID-19 samples came from the United States, Italy and Spain. Sources were T cells, B-cell-depleted T cells, or PBMCs; the material itself was cDNA or gDNA.

Original methodology: Scientists estimated how many nucleated cells there were by amplifying reference gene primers. Only in-frame clones appear in the TCRdb table, and some are missing; sequencing was by immunoSEQ multiplex PCR. D and trimming were read from the DNA, whereas the V and J calls and clone size are those reported in that table. The sample yields 50,000 to 75,000 clones, approximately 80% seen once. This TCR was sampled from a woman of 80 years or more with active or convalescent COVID-19. What was sequenced was peripheral blood.

As DNA, the CDR3 is TGTGCTAGTGGTGCAGGGGGCACTGAAGCTTTCTTT. Translating it yields CASGAGGTEAFF. V gene TRBV12-5 combines with J gene TRBJ1-1, with TRBD1 matching 7 bases. V dropped 5 bases and J dropped 4; count of bases not matched to a gene: 1. CDR3 size: 12 residues. Germline-derived CDR1 and CDR2 are LGHNT and FRNRAP.